A selection of T cell receptor beta chains follows, all from one sample in a study of blood T cell repertoires in COVID-19. The repertoire was sequenced with immunoSEQ multiplex PCR; TCRdb's copy has only in-frame clones and lacks some. The table records about 140,000 clones, 80% to 85% of them present only once. Sequenced sample: PBMCs or T cells enriched from blood (not recorded which). These receptors came from a middle-aged man with acute COVID-19. Both conserved end residues are part of each CDR3. A D gene is named only where the DNA matches it firmly. Clone size is shown for a subset of rows, as once, few, many or a class of expanded clone.

D	size	V	J	DNA	CDR3
NA	NA	TRBV7-9	TRBJ2-5	TGTGCCAGCAGCGACTATGCTTTCCAAGAGACCCAGTACTTC	CASSDYAFQETQYF
NA	NA	TRBV11-2	TRBJ1-3	TGTGCCAGCAGCTTAGTAATAGGGGTGGTCGGCGGAAACACCATATATTTT	CASSLVIGVVGGNTIYF
NA	NA	TRBV5-1	TRBJ1-3	TGCGCCAGCAGCTTGGCCCCTCCAGGAATCTCTGGAAACACCATATATTTT	CASSLAPPGISGNTIYF
NA	NA	TRBV27	TRBJ2-2	TGTGCCAGCAGTTTCCAATTCGGTCCACTGTGGGAGCTGTTTTTT	CASSFQFGPLWELFF
NA	NA	TRBV28	TRBJ1-6	TGTGCCAGCAGTGCCACAGGGAGCTCCTATAATTCACCCCTCCACTTT	CASSATGSSYNSPLHF
NA	few	TRBV5-1	TRBJ1-1	TGCGCCAGCAGCTTGGACAGGGCGGTCACTGAAGCTTTCTTT	CASSLDRAVTEAFF
NA	NA	TRBV4-3	TRBJ2-7	TGCGCCAGCAGCCAAGATCACAGGGCGGTGTCCTACGAGCAGTACTTC	CASSQDHRAVSYEQYF
TRBD1	many	TRBV7-9	TRBJ1-2	TGTGCCAGCAGCTTAGCGCTAGACAGGGCGAGTGGCTACACCTTC	CASSLALDRASGYTF
TRBD1	once	TRBV3-1/TRBV3-2	TRBJ1-2	TGTGCCAGCAGCCCCACAGGGGGCGGCTATGGCTACACCTTC	CASSPTGGGYGYTF
NA	NA	TRBV7-2	TRBJ2-7	TGTGCCAGCAGCTTAGTTCCCCAGGGCTCCTACGAGCAGTACTTC	CASSLVPQGSYEQYF
NA	NA	TRBV4-3	TRBJ2-5	TGCGCCAGCAGCAACTTAGAGGGGACCCAGTACTTC	CASSNLEGTQYF
NA	NA	TRBV30	TRBJ2-3	TGTGCCTGGAACCGTGGGGGCAGCACAGATACGCAGTATTTT	CAWNRGGSTDTQYF
TRBD1	NA	TRBV5-6	TRBJ2-7	TGTGCCAGCAGCCCTCGGACAGGCCTTTACCAGCAGTACTTC	CASSPRTGLYQQYF
NA	many	TRBV24-1	TRBJ2-7	TGTGCCACCAGTGACCGGACAGCGTCCTACGAGCAGTACTTC	CATSDRTASYEQYF
TRBD2	once	TRBV7-2	TRBJ2-7	TGTGCCAGCAGCTCCCCAGGACTAGCGGGAGTTTGGGACGAGCAGTACTTC	CASSSPGLAGVWDEQYF
TRBD1	NA	TRBV30	TRBJ1-5	TGTGCCTGGAGTGGGGGGACAGGAATGATGAGCAATCAGCCCCAGCATTTT	CAWSGGTGMMSNQPQHF
NA	NA	TRBV24-1	TRBJ1-4	TGTGCCACCAGTGACACGCGGGAAAAACTGTTTTTT	CATSDTREKLFF
TRBD1	NA	TRBV12-3/TRBV12-4	TRBJ2-3	TGTGCCAGCAGTCAGGGGACAGGTCCTGGGCAGTATTTT	CASSQGTGPGQYF
NA	few	TRBV3-1/TRBV3-2	TRBJ2-1	TGTGCCAGCAGCCAAGTGGGGGGGCCATACAATGAGCAGTTCTTC	CASSQVGGPYNEQFF
TRBD1	NA	TRBV4-1	TRBJ2-5	TGCGCCAGCAGCCAGGGACAGGGGTTAGGAGAGACCCAGTACTTC	CASSQGQGLGETQYF
TRBD2	NA	TRBV19	TRBJ2-1	TGTGCCAGTAGTATAGTGGCTAGCGGTTACAATGAGCAGTTCTTC	CASSIVASGYNEQFF
NA	few	TRBV5-1	TRBJ1-3	TGCGCCAGCAGCTTCTTCATAGGAGGGGCGGAGGACACCATATATTTT	CASSFFIGGAEDTIYF
TRBD1	NA	TRBV5-1	TRBJ2-2	TGCGCCAGCAGCTCCGGGACAGTCACCGGGGAGCTGTTTTTT	CASSSGTVTGELFF
NA	NA	TRBV11-3	TRBJ1-1	TGTGCCAGCAGCCGGGGGGCAGTGGAATCTGAAGCTTTCTTT	CASSRGAVESEAFF
TRBD2	NA	TRBV11-2	TRBJ2-1	TGTGCCAGCAGCTCTTTGGGGGGGAAACACAATGAGCAGTTCTTC	CASSSLGGKHNEQFF
TRBD2	NA	TRBV28	TRBJ2-3	TGTGCCAGCAGTCCGGGACTAGCGGGATACACAGATACGCAGTATTTT	CASSPGLAGYTDTQYF
NA	once	TRBV6-5	TRBJ1-1	TGTGCCAGCAGTTATCAGGTGGGGAACACTGAAGCTTTCTTT	CASSYQVGNTEAFF
TRBD1	NA	TRBV6-5	TRBJ1-5	TGTGCCAGCAGCAGGACAGGGTTAGGCAATCAGCCCCAGCATTTT	CASSRTGLGNQPQHF
NA	once	TRBV15	TRBJ1-1	TGTGCCACCAGCAGAGATAAGCAGGCGGGGTCTGAAGCTTTCTTT	CATSRDKQAGSEAFF
TRBD2	NA	TRBV7-8	TRBJ2-7	TGTGCCAGCAGCTTAGCGAACCCCTCGGGACTAGGGCCCTCCGAGCAGTACTTC	CASSLANPSGLGPSEQYF
NA	NA	TRBV7-2	TRBJ1-2	TGTGCCAGCAGCTCCCGGGGAGGGGGGGCCAGGTTGATTGGCTACACCTTC	CASSSRGGGARLIGYTF
TRBD2	NA	TRBV11-3	TRBJ2-1	TGTGCCAGCAGCTCCAGCGGGAGTGAGCAGTTCTTC	CASSSSGSEQFF
TRBD1	NA	TRBV16	TRBJ1-6	TGTGCCAGCAGCCTGGACAGGGTCGATTCACCCCTCCACTTT	CASSLDRVDSPLHF
TRBD2	NA	TRBV7-6	TRBJ2-5	TGTGCCAGCAGCTTAGATCGACTAGCGGGGGTTATACAAGAGACCCAGTACTTC	CASSLDRLAGVIQETQYF
NA	once	TRBV7-2	TRBJ2-3	TGTGCCAGCAGCCCCGGGACATTCGGCACAGATACGCAGTATTTT	CASSPGTFGTDTQYF
NA	NA	TRBV15	TRBJ1-2	TGTGCCACCAGCAGACGGCCCACAGGGAACTATGGCTACACCTTC	CATSRRPTGNYGYTF
NA	NA	TRBV4-3	TRBJ1-2	TGCGCCAGCAGCCAAGAAAGGAGTTTCCTGGGCTACACCTTC	CASSQERSFLGYTF
TRBD1	NA	TRBV28	TRBJ1-1	TGTGCCAGCAGTCCCTGGGACAGCCAGTCCCTGTTGGCTTTCTTT	CASSPWDSQSLLAFF
NA	NA	TRBV5-4	TRBJ1-4	TGTGCCAGCAGCCCAAAAAGGGGTTTGGGTGAAAAACTGTTTTTT	CASSPKRGLGEKLFF
NA	NA	TRBV5-5	TRBJ2-1	TGTGCCAGCAGCTTGCCGTCTGGAGATGAGCAGTTCTTC	CASSLPSGDEQFF
NA	NA	TRBV10-2	TRBJ2-7	TGCGCCAGCAGCTTAGTCTACGAGCAGTACTTC	CASSLVYEQYF
TRBD2	NA	TRBV7-2	TRBJ2-7	TGTGCCAGCAGATTAGTAAAGCGGGAGGAGCCCTACGAGCAGTACTTC	CASRLVKREEPYEQYF
NA	NA	TRBV5-1	TRBJ1-1	TGCGCCAGCAGCTTGGGGACTTTGAACACTGAAGCTTTCTTT	CASSLGTLNTEAFF
TRBD1	NA	TRBV28	TRBJ2-1	TGTGCCAGCAGGACAGGGGGCAGATACAATGAGCAGTTCTTC	CASRTGGRYNEQFF
TRBD1	NA	TRBV9	TRBJ2-7	TGTGCCAGCAGCGTAGTAGGGACAGGGTCGGGTGAGCAGTACTTC	CASSVVGTGSGEQYF
NA	NA	TRBV19	TRBJ1-2	TGTGCCAGTAGTATGGGGGGTCTCCCTTCCACTAACTATGGCTACACCTTC	CASSMGGLPSTNYGYTF